This record looks at one TCR beta chain sequence and its context. The data derive from a study of CD8 T cells in ankylosing spondylitis. MiXCR was run by TCRdb on the 5' RACE reads, yielding one entry per CDR3 protein. The table lists approximately 35,000 distinct CDR3 sequences, around an eighth of them singletons, with approximately 32% in the top ten. CDR3 length: 12 amino acids. V shed 1 base and J shed 7 bases, with 4 bases lying between them. The germline gives CDR1 SGHVS, CDR2 FNYEAQ. The receptor was isolated from a male donor with ankylosing spondylitis. The sequenced material came from synovial fluid, either unsorted or a sorted T cell fraction (not recorded which). The V and J genes are TRBV7-6 and TRBJ1-4; D is uncertain. CDR3 region: CASSLVGEKLFF. DNA for the CDR3: TGTGCCAGCAGCTTAGTTGGTGAAAAACTGTTTTTT.